This paragraph covers one TCR beta chain sequence. Its matching antigen is unknown. The CDR3 spans 15 residues. Germline assignment: CDR1 MDHEN and CDR2 SYDVKM. Trimming pared 6 bases from V and 2 bases from J, leaving 17 bases between. These data are taken from a study of early T cells in non-severe SARS-CoV-2 infection. Across the study: The input, bulk RNA from unsorted whole blood, was sequenced, and chains were unpaired.

Findings and limits, study-wide: Anti-spike CD8 responses were favored in VDJdb matching, and private and CD4 specificities were missed.

Individual cDNA molecules were tagged with unique molecular identifiers, the study reported. TCRdb recomputed calls from the 5' RACE reads with MiXCR, one row per CDR3 protein. The sample records roughly 100,000 distinct CDR3 sequences, roughly 13% being singletons. The sequence came from an adult who was a healthcare worker with PCR-confirmed SARS-CoV-2 infection or an uninfected control (not recorded which). Source material: whole blood. This chain uses TRBV28 with TRBJ2-7; D is unclear. Here the CDR3 DNA reads TGTGCCAGCAGGGGAACCGGGCCCGTAACCTACGAGCAGTACTTC. Amino acids: CASRGTGPVTYEQYF.